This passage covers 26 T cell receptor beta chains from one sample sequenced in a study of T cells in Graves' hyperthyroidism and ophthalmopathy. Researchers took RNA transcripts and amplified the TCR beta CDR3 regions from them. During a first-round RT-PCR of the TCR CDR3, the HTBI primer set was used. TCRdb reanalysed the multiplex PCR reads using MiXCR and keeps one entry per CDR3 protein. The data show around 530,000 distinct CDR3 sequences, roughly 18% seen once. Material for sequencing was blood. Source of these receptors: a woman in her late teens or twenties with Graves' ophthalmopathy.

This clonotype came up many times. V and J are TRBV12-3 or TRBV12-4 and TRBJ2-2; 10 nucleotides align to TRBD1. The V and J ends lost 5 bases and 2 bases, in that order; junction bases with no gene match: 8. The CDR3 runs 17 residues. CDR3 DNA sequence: TGTGCCAGCAGTCCGCGGACAGGGGGAAGAAACACCGGGGAGCTGTTTTTT. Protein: CASSPRTGGRNTGELFF.

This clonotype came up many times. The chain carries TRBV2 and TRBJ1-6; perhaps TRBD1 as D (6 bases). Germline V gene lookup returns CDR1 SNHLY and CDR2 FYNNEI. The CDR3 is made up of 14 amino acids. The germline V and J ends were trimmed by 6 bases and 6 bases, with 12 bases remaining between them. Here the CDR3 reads CASRTTGPNSPLHF. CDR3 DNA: TGTGCCAGCAGAACGACAGGACCTAATTCACCCCTCCACTTT.

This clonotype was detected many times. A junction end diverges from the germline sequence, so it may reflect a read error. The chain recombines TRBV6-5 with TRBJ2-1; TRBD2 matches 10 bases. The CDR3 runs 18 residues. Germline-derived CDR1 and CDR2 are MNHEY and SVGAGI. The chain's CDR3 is CASRYSSGSSLTYNEQFF. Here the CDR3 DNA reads TGTGCCAGCAGGTACTCTAGCGGGAGCTCCCTCACCTACAATGAGCAGTTCTTC.

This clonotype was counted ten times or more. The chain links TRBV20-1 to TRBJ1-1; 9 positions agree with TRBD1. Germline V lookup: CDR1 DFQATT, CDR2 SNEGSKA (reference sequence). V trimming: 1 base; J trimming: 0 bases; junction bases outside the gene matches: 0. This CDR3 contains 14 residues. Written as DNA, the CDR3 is TGCAGTGCTAGAGGGACAGGGGTGAACACTGAAGCTTTCTTT. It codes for CSARGTGVNTEAFF.

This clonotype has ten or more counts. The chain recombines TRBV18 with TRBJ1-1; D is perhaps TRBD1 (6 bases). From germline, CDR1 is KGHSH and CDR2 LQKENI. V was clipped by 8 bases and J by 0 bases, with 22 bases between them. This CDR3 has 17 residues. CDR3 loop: CASTAGQSYFMNTEAFF. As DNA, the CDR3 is TGTGCCAGCACCGCCGGACAGAGTTATTTCATGAACACTGAAGCTTTCTTT.

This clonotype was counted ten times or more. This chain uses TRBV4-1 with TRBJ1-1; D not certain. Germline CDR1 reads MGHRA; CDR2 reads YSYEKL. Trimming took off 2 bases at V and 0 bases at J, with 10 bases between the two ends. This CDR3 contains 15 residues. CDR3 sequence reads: CASSQTGTMNTEAFF. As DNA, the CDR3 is TGCGCCAGCAGCCAAACGGGCACCATGAACACTGAAGCTTTCTTT.

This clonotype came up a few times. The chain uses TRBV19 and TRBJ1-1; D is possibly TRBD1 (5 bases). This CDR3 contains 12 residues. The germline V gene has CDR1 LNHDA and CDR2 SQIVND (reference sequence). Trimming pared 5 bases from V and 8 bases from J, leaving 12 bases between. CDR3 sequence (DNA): TGTGCCAGTAGTTTACACCGGGACGAAGCTTTCTTT. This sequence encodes CASSLHRDEAFF.

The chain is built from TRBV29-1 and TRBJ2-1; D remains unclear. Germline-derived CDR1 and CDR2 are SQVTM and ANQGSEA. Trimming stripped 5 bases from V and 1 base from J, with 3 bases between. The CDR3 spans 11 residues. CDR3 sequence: CSVSSYNEQFF. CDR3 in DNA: TGCAGCGTTTCGTCCTACAATGAGCAGTTCTTC.

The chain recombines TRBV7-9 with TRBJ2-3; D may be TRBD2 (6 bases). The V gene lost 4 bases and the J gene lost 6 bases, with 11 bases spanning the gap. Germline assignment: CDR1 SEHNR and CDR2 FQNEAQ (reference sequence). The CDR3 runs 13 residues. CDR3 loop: CASSSAGPDTQYF. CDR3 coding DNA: TGTGCCAGCAGCTCCGCGGGGCCCGATACGCAGTATTTT.

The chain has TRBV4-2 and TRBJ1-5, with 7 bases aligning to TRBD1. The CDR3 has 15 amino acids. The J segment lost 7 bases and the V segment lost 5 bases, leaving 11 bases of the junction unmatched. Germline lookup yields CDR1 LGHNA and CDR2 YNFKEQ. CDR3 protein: CASSTARGPRQPQHF. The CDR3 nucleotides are TGTGCCAGCAGCACAGCGAGGGGGCCCCGGCAGCCCCAGCATTTT.

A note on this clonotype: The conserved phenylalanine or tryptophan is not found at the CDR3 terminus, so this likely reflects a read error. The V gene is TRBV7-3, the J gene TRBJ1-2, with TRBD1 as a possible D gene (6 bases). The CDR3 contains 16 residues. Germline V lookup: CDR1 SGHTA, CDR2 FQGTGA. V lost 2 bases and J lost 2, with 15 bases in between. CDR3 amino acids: CASSLEGGPLNYGYTL. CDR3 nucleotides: TGTGCCAGCAGCTTAGAAGGGGGGCCTCTAAACTATGGCTACACCCTC.

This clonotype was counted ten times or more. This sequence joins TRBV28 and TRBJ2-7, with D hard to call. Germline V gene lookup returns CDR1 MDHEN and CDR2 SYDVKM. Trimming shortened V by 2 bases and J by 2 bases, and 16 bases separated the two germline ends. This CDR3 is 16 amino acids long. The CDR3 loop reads CASSLSPARVTYEQYF. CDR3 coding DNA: TGTGCCAGCAGTTTAAGTCCTGCACGAGTCACCTACGAGCAGTACTTC.

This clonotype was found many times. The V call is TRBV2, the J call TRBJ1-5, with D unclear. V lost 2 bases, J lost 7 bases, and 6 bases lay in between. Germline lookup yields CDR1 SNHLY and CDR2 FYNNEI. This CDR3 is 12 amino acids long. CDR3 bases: TGTGCCAGCAGTGAATGGGGACAGCCCCAGCATTTT. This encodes CASSEWGQPQHF.

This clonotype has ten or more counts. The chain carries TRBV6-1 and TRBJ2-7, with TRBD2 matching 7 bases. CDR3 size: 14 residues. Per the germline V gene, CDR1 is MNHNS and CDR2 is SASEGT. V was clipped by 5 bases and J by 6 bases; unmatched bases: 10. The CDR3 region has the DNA TGTGCCAGCAGTCCCCTCAGGACGGGGGGCGAGCAGTACTTC. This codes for CASSPLRTGGEQYF.

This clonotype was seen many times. The CDR3 DNA reads as TGTGCCAGTGTCCGGTTAGGACAGAGCAAGAATGAGCAGTTCTTC. This gives the protein CASVRLGQSKNEQFF. The chain carries TRBV27 and TRBJ2-1, with a weak D call TRBD1 (6 bases). V was clipped by 9 bases and J by 7 bases, with 22 bases between them. This CDR3 is built from 15 residues. CDR1 MNHEY and CDR2 SMNVEV come from the germline V gene (reference sequence).

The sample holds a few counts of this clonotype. The CDR3 bases are TGTGCCAGTAGTTCCACCCCTAGCGGGTCTAGCACAGATACGCAGTATTTT. Protein: CASSSTPSGSSTDTQYF. V and J are TRBV19 and TRBJ2-3; TRBD2 aligns across 8 bases. Germline values: CDR1 LNHDA, CDR2 SQIVND (reference sequence). The CDR3 has 17 residues. Unmatched junction bases numbered 10, after V lost 5 bases and J lost 0 bases.

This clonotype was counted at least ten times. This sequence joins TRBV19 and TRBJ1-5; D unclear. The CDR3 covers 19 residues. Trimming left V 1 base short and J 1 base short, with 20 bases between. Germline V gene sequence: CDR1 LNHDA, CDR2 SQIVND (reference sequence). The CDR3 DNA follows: TGTGCCAGTAGTATAGTGGCATCGGCAGCCACCATAAGCAATCAGCCCCAGCATTTT. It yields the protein CASSIVASAATISNQPQHF.

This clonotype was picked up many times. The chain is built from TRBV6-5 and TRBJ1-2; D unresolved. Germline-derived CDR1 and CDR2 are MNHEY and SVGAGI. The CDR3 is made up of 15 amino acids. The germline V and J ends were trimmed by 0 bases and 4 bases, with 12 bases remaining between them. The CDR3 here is CASSYSHGVVYGYTF. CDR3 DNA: TGTGCCAGCAGTTACTCGCACGGGGTTGTCTATGGCTACACCTTC.

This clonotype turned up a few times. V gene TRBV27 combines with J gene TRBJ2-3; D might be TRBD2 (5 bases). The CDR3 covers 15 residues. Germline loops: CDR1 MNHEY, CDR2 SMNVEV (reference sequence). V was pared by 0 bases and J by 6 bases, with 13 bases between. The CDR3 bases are TGTGCCAGCAGTTTATCGATTCGGGAAATCGATACGCAGTATTTT. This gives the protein CASSLSIREIDTQYF.

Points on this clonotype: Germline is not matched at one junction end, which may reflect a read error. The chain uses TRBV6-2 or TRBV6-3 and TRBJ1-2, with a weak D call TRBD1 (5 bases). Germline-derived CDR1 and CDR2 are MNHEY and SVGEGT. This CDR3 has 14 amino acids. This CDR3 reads CASGYADRNYGYTF. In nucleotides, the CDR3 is TGTGCCAGCGGTTACGCTGACAGAAACTATGGCTACACCTTC.

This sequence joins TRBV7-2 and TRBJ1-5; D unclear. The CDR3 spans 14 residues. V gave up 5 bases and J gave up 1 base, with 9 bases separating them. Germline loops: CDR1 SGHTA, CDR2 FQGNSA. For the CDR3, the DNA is TGTGCCAGCAGCATAAGGGAGAGCAATCAGCCCCAGCATTTT. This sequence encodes CASSIRESNQPQHF.

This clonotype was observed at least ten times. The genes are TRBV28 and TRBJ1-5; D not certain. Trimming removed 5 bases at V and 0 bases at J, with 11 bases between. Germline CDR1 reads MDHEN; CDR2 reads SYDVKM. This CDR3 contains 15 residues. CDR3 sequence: CASSTPGYSNQPQHF. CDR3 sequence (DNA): TGTGCCAGCAGTACCCCGGGGTATAGCAATCAGCCCCAGCATTTT. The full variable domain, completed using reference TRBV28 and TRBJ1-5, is DVKVTQSSRYLVKRTGEKVFLECVQDMDHENMFWYRQDPGLGLRLIYFSYDVKMKEKGDIPEGYSVSREKKERFSLILESASTNQTSMYLCASSTPGYSNQPQHFGDGTRLSIL.

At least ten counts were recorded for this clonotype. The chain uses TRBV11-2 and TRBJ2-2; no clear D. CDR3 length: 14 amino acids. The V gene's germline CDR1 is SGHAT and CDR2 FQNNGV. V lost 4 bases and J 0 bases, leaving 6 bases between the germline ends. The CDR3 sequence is CASSSPTNTGELFF. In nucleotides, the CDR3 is TGTGCCAGCAGCTCGCCCACGAACACCGGGGAGCTGTTTTTT. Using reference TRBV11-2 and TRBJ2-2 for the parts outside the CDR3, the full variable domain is EAGVAQSPRYKIIEKRQSVAFWCNPISGHATLYWYQQILGQGPKLLIQFQNNGVVDDSQLPKDRFSAERLKGVDSTLKIQPAKLEDSAVYLCASSSPTNTGELFFGEGSRLTVL.

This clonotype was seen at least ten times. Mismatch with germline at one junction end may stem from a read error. CDR3 in DNA: TGTGCCAGCAGAGAAGACAGGGGAGGAACAGATACGCAGTATTTT. Its translation is CASREDRGGTDTQYF. The chain joins TRBV2 to TRBJ2-3; 8 bases line up with TRBD1. The CDR3 is 15 amino acids. Germline lookup yields CDR1 SNHLY and CDR2 FYNNEI.

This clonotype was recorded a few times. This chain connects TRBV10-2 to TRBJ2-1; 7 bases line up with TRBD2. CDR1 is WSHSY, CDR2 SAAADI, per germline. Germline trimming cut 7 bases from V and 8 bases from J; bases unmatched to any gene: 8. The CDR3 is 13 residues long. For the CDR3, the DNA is TGCGCCAGCAACGGTGAGGCGGGGGATGAGCAGTTCTTC. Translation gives CASNGEAGDEQFF.

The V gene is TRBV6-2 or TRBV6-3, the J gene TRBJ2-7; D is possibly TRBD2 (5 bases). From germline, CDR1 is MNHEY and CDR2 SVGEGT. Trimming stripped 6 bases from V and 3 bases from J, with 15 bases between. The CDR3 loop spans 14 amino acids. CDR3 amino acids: CASSLRSGVYEQYF. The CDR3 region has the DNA TGTGCCAGCAGCCTGCGGAGCGGAGTCTACGAGCAGTACTTC.